Below are 13 T cell receptor beta chains sequenced from a single sample in a study of shared clonotypes between healthy human individuals. The naive CD8 fraction comprised CD45RO-negative cells positively selected for CCR7 and excluded terminally differentiated effector memory CD45RA+ cells. The assay was immunoSEQ multiplex PCR, and TCRdb's table has in-frame clones only and misses some. The repertoire holds 1.5 million to 2.5 million clones, with 85% to 95% as singletons. The sequencing sample was made of naive CD8+ T cells sorted from blood. These receptors were collected from a man aged 18 to 29 in good health.

The chain combines TRBV11-2 with TRBJ1-2, with D maybe TRBD1 (6 bases). This CDR3 spans 17 amino acids. Germline V CDR1 and CDR2: SGHAT, FQNNGV. Trimming removed 4 bases from V and 1 base from J, with 19 bases in between. CDR3 DNA: TGTGCCAGCAGCTCCATAGAGGGGGTTCAGGATAACTATGGCTACACCTTC. Translating it yields CASSSIEGVQDNYGYTF.

In nucleotides, the CDR3 is TGTGCCAGCGGATGGGGAGTTGTTAATCAGCCCCAGCATTTT. Its translation is CASGWGVVNQPQHF. The rearrangement links TRBV6-6 to TRBJ1-5; the D is unclear. Germline V CDR1 and CDR2: MNHNY, SVGAGI (reference sequence). The CDR3 has 14 amino acids. Trimming pared 8 bases from V and 4 bases from J, leaving 15 bases between.

This sequence joins TRBV7-9 and TRBJ1-1; 8 nucleotides agree with TRBD1. CDR3 size: 15 residues. Germline lookup yields CDR1 SEHNR and CDR2 FQNEAQ (reference sequence). Trimming took 5 bases from V and 7 from J; bases not matched to a gene: 12. The CDR3 reads CASSLKTGEKIEAFF. Here the CDR3 DNA reads TGTGCCAGCAGCCTCAAGACAGGGGAAAAGATTGAAGCTTTCTTT.

The V gene is TRBV28, the J gene TRBJ2-5, with 8 nucleotides matching TRBD2. The V gene end was trimmed by 7 bases and the J gene end by 0 bases; junction bases not matched to a gene: 4. This CDR3 contains 14 residues. Germline V gene sequence: CDR1 MDHEN, CDR2 SYDVKM. DNA of the CDR3: TGTGCCAGCACCCTAGCGGGTAACCAAGAGACCCAGTACTTC. Protein sequence: CASTLAGNQETQYF.

The rearrangement uses TRBV7-8 and TRBJ2-2, with unresolved D. Germline V CDR1 and CDR2: SGHVS, FQNEAQ. This CDR3 spans 15 amino acids. The ends were cut back, 5 bases at V and 3 bases at J, with 13 bases in the middle. The DNA for the CDR3 is TGTGCCAGCAGCACCCCAACAGTTTACACCGGGGAGCTGTTTTTT. Its protein is CASSTPTVYTGELFF.

The J gene is TRBJ1-1, the V gene TRBV25-1; D is unclear. The CDR3 length is 14 residues. V lost 2 bases and J 1 base, leaving 8 bases between the germline ends. CDR1 is MGHDK, CDR2 SYGVNS, per germline. CDR3 protein: CASSEKGRNTEAFF. The CDR3 DNA is TGTGCCAGCAGTGAAAAGGGCCGGAACACTGAAGCTTTCTTT.

The J gene is TRBJ2-2, the V gene TRBV4-2, with D possibly called TRBD1 or TRBD2 (5 bases each). Per germline, CDR1 LGHNA and CDR2 YNFKEQ. Trimming stripped 0 bases from V and 3 bases from J, with 11 bases between. The CDR3 loop spans 16 amino acids. The CDR3 DNA sequence: TGTGCCAGCAGCCAAGAGCCGCTGGGGGACACCGGGGAGCTGTTTTTT. Amino acids: CASSQEPLGDTGELFF.

The rearrangement joins TRBV27 to TRBJ2-7, with TRBD1 identical over 7 bases. The CDR3 extends over 16 amino acids. V was pared by 4 bases and J by 0 bases, with 9 bases of the junction left unmatched. CDR1 is MNHEY, CDR2 SMNVEV, per germline (reference sequence). The CDR3 loop reads CASSWGTRGLSYEQYF. CDR3 DNA: TGTGCCAGCAGTTGGGGTACTAGGGGGCTCTCCTACGAGCAGTACTTC.

The J gene is TRBJ2-1, the V gene TRBV27; D is unclear. Trimming removed 2 bases from V and 0 bases from J, with 8 bases in between. The CDR3 runs to 15 residues. Per germline, CDR1 MNHEY and CDR2 SMNVEV (reference sequence). CDR3 in amino acids: CASSLGSSSYNEQFF. The CDR3, as DNA: TGTGCCAGCAGTTTAGGTTCCAGCTCCTACAATGAGCAGTTCTTC.

This clone was detected only once. The chain uses TRBV4-1 and TRBJ1-2; no clear D gene. This CDR3 region has 12 residues. The V end was cut by 1 base, the J end by 5 bases, with 5 bases between. The germline CDR1 and CDR2 sequences are MGHRA and YSYEKL. The CDR3 coding sequence is TGCGCCAGCAGCCAAGGGAGATATGGCTACACCTTC. Its protein is CASSQGRYGYTF.

This chain joins TRBV30 and TRBJ1-5; 7 nucleotides match TRBD1. V shed 2 bases, J shed 8 bases, and the junction held 6 bases outside the gene matches. Germline V gene lookup returns CDR1 GTSNPN and CDR2 SVGIG (reference sequence). The CDR3 runs 13 residues. The DNA of the CDR3 is TGTGCCTGGAGTAGACAGGGTTCGGAGCCCCAGCATTTT. Protein: CAWSRQGSEPQHF.

This sequence joins TRBV4-1 and TRBJ1-1; D uncertain. CDR3 length: 16 amino acids. Per germline, CDR1 MGHRA and CDR2 YSYEKL. Trimming took off 0 bases at V and 1 base at J, with 12 bases between the two ends. The CDR3 DNA is TGCGCCAGCAGCCAAGACTATGGGTGGGAGAACACTGAAGCTTTCTTT. Translating it yields CASSQDYGWENTEAFF.

The chain combines TRBV18 with TRBJ2-7; D gene unclear. CDR3 length: 13 amino acids. Germline V gene data show CDR1 as KGHSH and CDR2 as LQKENI. Deletions cut 4 bases from V and 2 bases from J, with 9 bases between. CDR3 DNA sequence: TGTGCCAGCTCACAAGGTTCCACCTACGAGCAGTACTTC. Residues: CASSQGSTYEQYF.